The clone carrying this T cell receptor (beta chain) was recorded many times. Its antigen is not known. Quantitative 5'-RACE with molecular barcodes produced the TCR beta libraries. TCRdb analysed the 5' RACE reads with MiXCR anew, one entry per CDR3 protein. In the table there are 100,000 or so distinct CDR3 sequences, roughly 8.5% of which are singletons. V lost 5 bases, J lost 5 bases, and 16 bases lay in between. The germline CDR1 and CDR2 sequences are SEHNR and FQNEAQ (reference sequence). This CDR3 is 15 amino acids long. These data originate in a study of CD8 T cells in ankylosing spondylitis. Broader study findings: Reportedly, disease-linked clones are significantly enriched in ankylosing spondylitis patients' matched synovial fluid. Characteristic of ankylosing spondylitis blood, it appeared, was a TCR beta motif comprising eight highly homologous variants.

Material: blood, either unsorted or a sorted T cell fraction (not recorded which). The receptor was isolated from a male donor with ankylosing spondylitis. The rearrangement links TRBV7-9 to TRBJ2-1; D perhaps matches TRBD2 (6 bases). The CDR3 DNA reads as TGTGCCAGCAGCCTCCCCCCGCGGGACGACAATGAGCAGTTCTTC. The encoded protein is CASSLPPRDDNEQFF.